This entry features one T cell receptor beta chain sequence. For TCRbeta, the library was prepared with unique molecular identifiers. TCRdb ran MiXCR on the PCR reads and lists one entry per CDR3 protein. This sample carries fewer than 500,000 distinct CDR3 sequences, roughly 44% of them seen once, and the ten largest clones take around 29%. The sample comes from a study of T-cell reconstitution after alpha-beta-depleted transplantation in children. This sample comprised PBMCs, obtained before TCRalphabeta/CD19-depleted stem cell transplant. The clonotype comes from a girl aged 2 to 9 with aplastic anemia, due to receive a stem cell transplant.

Here the CDR3 reads CASSSMTASGNQPQHF. The CDR3 DNA reads TGTGCCAGCAGCTCTATGACTGCCTCGGGCAATCAGCCCCAGCATTTT. The chain uses TRBV7-2 and TRBJ1-5; no definite D call. Germline CDR1 and CDR2: SGHTA and FQGNSA. V lost 4 bases to trimming and J lost 2 bases, with 15 bases between them. This CDR3 has 16 residues.